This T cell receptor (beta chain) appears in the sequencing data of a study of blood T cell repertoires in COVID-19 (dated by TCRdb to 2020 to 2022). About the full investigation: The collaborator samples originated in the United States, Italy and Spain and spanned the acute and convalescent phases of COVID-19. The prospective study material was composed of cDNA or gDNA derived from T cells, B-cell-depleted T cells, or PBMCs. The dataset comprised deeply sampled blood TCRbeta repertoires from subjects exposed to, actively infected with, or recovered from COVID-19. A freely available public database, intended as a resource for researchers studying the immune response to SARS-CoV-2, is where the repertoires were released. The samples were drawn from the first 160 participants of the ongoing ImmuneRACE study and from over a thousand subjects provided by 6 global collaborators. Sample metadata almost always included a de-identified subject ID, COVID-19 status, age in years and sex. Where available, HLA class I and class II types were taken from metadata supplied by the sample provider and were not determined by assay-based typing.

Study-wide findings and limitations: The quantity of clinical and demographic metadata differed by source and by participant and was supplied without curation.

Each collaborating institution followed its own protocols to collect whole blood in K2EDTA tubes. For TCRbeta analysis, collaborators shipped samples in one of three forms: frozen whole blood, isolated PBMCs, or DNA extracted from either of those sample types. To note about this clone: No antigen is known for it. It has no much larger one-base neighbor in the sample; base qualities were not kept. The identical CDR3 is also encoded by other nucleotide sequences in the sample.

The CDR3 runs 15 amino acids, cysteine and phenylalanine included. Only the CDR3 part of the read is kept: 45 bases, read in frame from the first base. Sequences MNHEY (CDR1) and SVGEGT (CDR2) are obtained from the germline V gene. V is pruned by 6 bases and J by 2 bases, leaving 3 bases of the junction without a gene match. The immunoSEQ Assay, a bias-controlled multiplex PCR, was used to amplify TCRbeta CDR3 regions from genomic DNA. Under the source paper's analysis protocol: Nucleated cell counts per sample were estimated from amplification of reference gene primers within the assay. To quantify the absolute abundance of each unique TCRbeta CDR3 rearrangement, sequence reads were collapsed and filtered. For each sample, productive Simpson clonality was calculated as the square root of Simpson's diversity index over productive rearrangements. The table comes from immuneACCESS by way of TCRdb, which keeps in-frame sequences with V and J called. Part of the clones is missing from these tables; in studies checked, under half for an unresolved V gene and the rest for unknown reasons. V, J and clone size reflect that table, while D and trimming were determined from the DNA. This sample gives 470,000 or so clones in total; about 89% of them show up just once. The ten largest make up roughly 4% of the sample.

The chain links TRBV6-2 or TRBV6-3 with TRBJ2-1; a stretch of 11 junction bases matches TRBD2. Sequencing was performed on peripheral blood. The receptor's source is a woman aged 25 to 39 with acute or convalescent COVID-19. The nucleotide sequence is TGTGCCAGCAGCCTAGCGGGGGGCCCCTACAATGAGCAGTTCTTC. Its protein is CASSLAGGPYNEQFF.